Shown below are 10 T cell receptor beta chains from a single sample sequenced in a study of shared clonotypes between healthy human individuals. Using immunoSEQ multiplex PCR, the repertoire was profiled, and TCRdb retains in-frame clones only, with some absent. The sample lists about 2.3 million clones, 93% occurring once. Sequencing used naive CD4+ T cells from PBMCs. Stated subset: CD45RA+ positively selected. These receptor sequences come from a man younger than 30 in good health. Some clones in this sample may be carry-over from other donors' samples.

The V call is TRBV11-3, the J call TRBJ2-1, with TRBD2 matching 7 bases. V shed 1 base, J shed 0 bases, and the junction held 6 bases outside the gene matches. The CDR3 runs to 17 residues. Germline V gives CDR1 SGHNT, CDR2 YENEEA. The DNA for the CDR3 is TGTGCCAGCAGCTTAGGCTCGCGGGGGAGCTCCTACAATGAGCAGTTCTTC. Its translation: CASSLGSRGSSYNEQFF. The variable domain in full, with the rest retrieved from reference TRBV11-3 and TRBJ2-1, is EAGVVQSPRYKIIEKKQPVAFWCNPISGHNTLYWYLQNLGQGPELLIRYENEEAVDDSQLPKDRFSAERLKGVDSTLKIQPAELGDSAVYLCASSLGSRGSSYNEQFFGPGTRLTVL.

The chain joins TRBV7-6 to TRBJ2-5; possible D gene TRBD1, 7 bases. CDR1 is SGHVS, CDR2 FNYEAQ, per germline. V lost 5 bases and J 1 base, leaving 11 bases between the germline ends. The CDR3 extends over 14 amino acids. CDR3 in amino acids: CASSGGTAQETQYF. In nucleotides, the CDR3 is TGTGCCAGCAGCGGAGGGACAGCCCAAGAGACCCAGTACTTC.

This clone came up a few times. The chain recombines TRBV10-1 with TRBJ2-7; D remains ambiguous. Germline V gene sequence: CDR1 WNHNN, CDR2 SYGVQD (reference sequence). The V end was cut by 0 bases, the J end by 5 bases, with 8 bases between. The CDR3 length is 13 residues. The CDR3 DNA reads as TGCGCCAGCAGTGAGTCGGGCCAGGACGAGCAGTACTTC. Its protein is CASSESGQDEQYF.

The CDR3 DNA is TGTGCCAGCAGCGTAGAAAGGGACAGGGCCACCGGGGAGCTGTTTTTT. Translating it yields CASSVERDRATGELFF. This chain links TRBV9 with TRBJ2-2; TRBD1 aligns across 9 bases. The CDR3 sequence is 16 residues long. CDR1 is SGDLS and CDR2 is YYNGEE in the germline V gene. V trimming: 0 bases; J trimming: 4 bases; junction bases outside the gene matches: 4.

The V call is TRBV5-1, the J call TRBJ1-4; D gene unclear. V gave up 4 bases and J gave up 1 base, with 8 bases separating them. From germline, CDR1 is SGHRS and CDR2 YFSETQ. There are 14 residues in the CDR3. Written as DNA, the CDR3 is TGCGCCAGCAGCCGCGGGGAAACTAATGAAAAACTGTTTTTT. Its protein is CASSRGETNEKLFF.

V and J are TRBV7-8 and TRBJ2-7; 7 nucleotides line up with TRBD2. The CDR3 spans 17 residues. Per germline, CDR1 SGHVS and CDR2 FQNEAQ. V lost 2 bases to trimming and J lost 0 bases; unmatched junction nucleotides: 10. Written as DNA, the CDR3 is TGTGCCAGCAGCTTAACCCGGCTAGCGGCAAGCTCCTACGAGCAGTACTTC. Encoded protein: CASSLTRLAASSYEQYF.

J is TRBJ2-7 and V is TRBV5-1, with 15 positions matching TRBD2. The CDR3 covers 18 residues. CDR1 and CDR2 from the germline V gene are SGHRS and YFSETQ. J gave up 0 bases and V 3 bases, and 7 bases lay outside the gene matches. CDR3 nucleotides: TGCGCCAGCAGCTGGACGCCGGGACTAGCGGGGGGCTCCTACGAGCAGTACTTC. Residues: CASSWTPGLAGGSYEQYF. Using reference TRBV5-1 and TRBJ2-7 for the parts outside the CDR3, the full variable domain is KAGVTQTPRYLIKTRGQQVTLSCSPISGHRSVSWYQQTPGQGLQFLFEYFSETQRNKGNFPGRFSGRQFSNSRSEMNVSTLELGDSALYLCASSWTPGLAGGSYEQYFGPGTRLTVT.

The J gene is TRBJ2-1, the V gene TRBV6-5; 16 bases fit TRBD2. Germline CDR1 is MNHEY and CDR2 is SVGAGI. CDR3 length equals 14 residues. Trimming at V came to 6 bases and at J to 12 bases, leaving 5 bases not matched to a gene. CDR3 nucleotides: TGTGCCAGCAGCCCGGGACTAGCGGGAGGGAGGCAGTTCTTC. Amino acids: CASSPGLAGGRQFF.

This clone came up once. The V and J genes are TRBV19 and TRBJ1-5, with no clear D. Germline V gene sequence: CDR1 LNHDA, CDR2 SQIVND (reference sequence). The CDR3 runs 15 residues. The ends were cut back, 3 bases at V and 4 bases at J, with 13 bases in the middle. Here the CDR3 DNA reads TGTGCCAGTAGTATTCCCGGTATCGTTAATCAGCCCCAGCATTTT. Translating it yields CASSIPGIVNQPQHF. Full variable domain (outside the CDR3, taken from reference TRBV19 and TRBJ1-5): DGGITQSPKYLFRKEGQNVTLSCEQNLNHDAMYWYRQDPGQGLRLIYYSQIVNDFQKGDIAEGYSVSREKKESFPLTVTSAQKNPTAFYLCASSIPGIVNQPQHFGDGTRLSIL.

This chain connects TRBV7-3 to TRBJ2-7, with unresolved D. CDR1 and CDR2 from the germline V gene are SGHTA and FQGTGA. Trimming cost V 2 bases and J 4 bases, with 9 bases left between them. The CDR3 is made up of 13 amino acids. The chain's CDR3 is CASSLLVGYEQYF. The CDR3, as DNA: TGTGCCAGCAGCTTATTGGTAGGGTACGAGCAGTACTTC.